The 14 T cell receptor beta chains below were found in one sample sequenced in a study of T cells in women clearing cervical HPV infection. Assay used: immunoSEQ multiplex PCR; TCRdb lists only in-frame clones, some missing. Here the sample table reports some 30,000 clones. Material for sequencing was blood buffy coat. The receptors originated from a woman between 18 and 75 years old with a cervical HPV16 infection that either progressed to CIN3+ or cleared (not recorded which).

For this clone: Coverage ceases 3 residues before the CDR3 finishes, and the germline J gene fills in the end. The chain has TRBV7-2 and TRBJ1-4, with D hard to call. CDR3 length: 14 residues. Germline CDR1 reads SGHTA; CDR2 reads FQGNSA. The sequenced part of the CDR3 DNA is TGTGCCAGCAGCTTAACACAGATTAATTCACCA. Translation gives CASSLTQINSP. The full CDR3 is CASSLTQINSPLFF.

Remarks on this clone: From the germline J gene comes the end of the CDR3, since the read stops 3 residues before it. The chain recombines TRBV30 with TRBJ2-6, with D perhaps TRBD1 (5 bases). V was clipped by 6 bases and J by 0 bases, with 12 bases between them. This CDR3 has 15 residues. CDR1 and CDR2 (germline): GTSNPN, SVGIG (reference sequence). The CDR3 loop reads CACPGLGSGANVLTF. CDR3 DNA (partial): TGTGCCTGCCCAGGGTTGGGCTCTGGGGCCAACGTC.

Here the CDR3 reads CASREGAGDDNQPQHF. The sequenced CDR3 bases are TGTGCCAGCAGAGAAGGGGCAGGGGATGACAATCAGCCC. The chain combines TRBV7-6 with TRBJ1-5, with a weak D call TRBD1 (6 bases). Read data end 3 residues before the CDR3 end; the end is taken from the germline J gene. Deletions cut 6 bases from V and 3 bases from J, with 18 bases between. The CDR3 has 16 amino acids. Germline V CDR1 and CDR2: SGHVS, FNYEAQ.

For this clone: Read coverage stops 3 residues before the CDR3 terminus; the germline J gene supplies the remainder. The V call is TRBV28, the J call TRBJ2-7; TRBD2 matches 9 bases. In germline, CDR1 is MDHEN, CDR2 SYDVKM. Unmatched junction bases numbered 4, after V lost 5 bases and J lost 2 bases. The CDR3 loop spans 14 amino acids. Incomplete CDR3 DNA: TGTGCCAGCAGTCCTAGACTAGCGGCCTACGAG. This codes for CASSPRLAAYE. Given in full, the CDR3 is CASSPRLAAYEQYF. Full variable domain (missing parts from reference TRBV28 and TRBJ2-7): DVKVTQSSRYLVKRTGEKVFLECVQDMDHENMFWYRQDPGLGLRLIYFSYDVKMKEKGDIPEGYSVSREKKERFSLILESASTNQTSMYLCASSPRLAAYEQYFGPGTRLTVT.

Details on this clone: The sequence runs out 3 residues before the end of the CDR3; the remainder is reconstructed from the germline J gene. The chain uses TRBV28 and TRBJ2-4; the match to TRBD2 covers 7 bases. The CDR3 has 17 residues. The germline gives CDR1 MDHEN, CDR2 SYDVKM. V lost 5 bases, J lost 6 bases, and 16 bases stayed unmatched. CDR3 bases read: TGTGCCAGCAGTCCCCGCCTTGGGGGACGCGGGGGAAACATT. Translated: CASSPRLGGRGGNI. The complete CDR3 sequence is CASSPRLGGRGGNIQYF.

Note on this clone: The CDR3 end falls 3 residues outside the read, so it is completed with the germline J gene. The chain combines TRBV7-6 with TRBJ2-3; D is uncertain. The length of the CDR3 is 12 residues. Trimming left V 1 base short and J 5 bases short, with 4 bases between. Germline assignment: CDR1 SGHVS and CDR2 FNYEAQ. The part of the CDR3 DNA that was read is TGTGCCAGCAGCTTAGAGGTAGATACG. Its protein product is CASSLEVDT. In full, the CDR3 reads CASSLEVDTQYF.

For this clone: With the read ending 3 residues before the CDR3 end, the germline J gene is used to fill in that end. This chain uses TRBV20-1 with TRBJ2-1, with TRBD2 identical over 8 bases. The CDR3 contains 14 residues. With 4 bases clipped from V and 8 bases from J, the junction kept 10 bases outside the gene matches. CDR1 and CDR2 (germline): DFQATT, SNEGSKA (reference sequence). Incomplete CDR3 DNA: TGCAGTGCTATTAAGCGGGAGAAAGGCCATGAG. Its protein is CSAIKREKGHE. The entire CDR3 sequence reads CSAIKREKGHEQFF.

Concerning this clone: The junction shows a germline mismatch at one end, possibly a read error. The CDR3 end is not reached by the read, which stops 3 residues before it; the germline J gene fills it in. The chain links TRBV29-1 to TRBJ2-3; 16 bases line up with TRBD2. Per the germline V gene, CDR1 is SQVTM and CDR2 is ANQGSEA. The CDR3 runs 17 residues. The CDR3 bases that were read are TGCAGCGTCGAAGCCCCGGGACTAGCGGGGGGGCCAGATACG. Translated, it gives CSVEAPGLAGGPDT. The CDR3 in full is CSVEAPGLAGGPDTQYF.

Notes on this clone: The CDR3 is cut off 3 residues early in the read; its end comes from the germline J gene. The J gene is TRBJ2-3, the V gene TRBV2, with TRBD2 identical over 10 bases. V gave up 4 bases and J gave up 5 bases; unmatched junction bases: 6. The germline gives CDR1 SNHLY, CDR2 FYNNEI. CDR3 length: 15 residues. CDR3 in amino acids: CASSVAAGGLDTQYF. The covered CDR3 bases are TGTGCCAGCAGTGTTGCAGCGGGGGGGCTAGATACG.

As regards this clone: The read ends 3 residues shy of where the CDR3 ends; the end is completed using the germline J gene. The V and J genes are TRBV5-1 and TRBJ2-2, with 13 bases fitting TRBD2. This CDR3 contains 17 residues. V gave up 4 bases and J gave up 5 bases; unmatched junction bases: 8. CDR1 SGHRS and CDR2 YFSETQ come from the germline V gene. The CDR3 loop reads CASSILAGGDRTGELFF. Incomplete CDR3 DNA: TGCGCCAGCAGCATACTAGCGGGAGGGGACAGGACCGGGGAG. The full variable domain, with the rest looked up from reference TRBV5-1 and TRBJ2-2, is KAGVTQTPRYLIKTRGQQVTLSCSPISGHRSVSWYQQTPGQGLQFLFEYFSETQRNKGNFPGRFSGRQFSNSRSEMNVSTLELGDSALYLCASSILAGGDRTGELFFGEGSRLTVL.

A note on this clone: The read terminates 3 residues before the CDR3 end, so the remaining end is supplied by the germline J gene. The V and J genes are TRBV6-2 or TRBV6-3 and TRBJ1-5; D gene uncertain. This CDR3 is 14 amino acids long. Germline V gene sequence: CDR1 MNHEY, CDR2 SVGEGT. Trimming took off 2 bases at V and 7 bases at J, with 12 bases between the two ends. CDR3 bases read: TGTGCCAGCAGTTACATCCTCCATCGGCAGCCC. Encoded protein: CASSYILHRQP. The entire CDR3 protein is CASSYILHRQPQHF.

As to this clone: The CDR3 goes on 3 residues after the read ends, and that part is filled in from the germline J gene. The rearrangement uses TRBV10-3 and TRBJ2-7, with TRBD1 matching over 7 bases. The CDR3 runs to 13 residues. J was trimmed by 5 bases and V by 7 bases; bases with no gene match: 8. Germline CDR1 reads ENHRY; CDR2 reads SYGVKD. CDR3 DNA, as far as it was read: TGTGCCATCAAAGAGACAGGGAGCGACGAG. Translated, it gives CAIKETGSDE. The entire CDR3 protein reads CAIKETGSDEQYF.

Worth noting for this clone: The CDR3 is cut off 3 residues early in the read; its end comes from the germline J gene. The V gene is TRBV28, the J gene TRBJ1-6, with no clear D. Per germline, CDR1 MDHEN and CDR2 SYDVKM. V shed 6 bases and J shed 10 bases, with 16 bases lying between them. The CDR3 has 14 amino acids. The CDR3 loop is CASRTDAGGSPLHF. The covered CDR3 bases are TGTGCCAGCAGGACCGACGCCGGCGGCTCACCC. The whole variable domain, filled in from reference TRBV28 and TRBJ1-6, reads DVKVTQSSRYLVKRTGEKVFLECVQDMDHENMFWYRQDPGLGLRLIYFSYDVKMKEKGDIPEGYSVSREKKERFSLILESASTNQTSMYLCASRTDAGGSPLHFGNGTRLTVT.

The CDR3 bases that were read are TGCAGTGCTAGACCCGGGACTAGCGGGGGGGCGGTAGAGACC. It is translated as CSARPGTSGGAVET. In full, the CDR3 is CSARPGTSGGAVETQYF. The V call is TRBV20-1, the J call TRBJ2-5, with 16 bases that match TRBD2. The CDR3 end falls 3 residues outside the read, so it is completed with the germline J gene. The CDR3 sequence is 17 residues long. Germline lookup yields CDR1 DFQATT and CDR2 SNEGSKA (reference sequence). J was trimmed by 4 bases and V by 2 bases; bases with no gene match: 7.